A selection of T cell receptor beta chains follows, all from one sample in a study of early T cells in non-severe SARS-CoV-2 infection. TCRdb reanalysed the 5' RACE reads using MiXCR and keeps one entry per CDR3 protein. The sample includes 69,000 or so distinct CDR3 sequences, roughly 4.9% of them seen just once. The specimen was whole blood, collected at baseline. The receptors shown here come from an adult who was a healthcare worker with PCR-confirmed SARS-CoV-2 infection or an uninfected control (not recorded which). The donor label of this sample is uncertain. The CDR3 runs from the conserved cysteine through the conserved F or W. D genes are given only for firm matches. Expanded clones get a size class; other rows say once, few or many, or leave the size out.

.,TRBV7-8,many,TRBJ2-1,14,TGTGCCAGCCGCCCAGGGAGCTCCTACAATGAGCAGTTCTTC,CASRPGSSYNEQFF
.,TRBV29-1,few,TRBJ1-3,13,TGCAGCGTTGGTGAAGGTGCCGGAAACACCATATATTTT,CSVGEGAGNTIYF
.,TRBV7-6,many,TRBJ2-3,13,TGTGCCAGCAGCTTGGAGGGCACAGATACGCAGTATTTT,CASSLEGTDTQYF
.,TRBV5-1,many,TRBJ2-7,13,TGCGCCAGCAGCTTGGAAACAGCAGGCGAGCAGTACTTC,CASSLETAGEQYF
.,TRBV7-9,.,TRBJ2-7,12,TGTGCCAGCAGCCCAGGGAGGCGCGAGCAGTACTTC,CASSPGRREQYF
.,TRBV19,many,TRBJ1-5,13,TGTGCCAGTAGTCCACCAGGGGACGGGGCCCAGCATTTT,CASSPPGDGAQHF
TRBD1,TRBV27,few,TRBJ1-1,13,TGTGCCAGCAGTCGACAGGGAGGGTATGAAGCTTTCTTT,CASSRQGGYEAFF
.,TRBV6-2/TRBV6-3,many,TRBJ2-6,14,TGTGCCAGCACCCGGGTCTCTGGGGCCAACGTCCTGACTTTC,CASTRVSGANVLTF
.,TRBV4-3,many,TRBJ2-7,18,TGCGCCAGCAGCCAAGATTTATCGGGGACCCGGGGAGACTACGAGCAGTACTTC,CASSQDLSGTRGDYEQYF
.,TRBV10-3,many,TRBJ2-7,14,TGTGCCATCAGTGAGTCGAACGGGGCCTACGAGCAGTACTTC,CAISESNGAYEQYF
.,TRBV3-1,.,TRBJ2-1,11,TGTGCCAGCAGCCTAGCCAATGAGCAGTTCTTC,CASSLANEQFF
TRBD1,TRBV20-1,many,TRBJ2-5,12,TGCAGTGCCAATCGGGACAGGGTGACCCAGTACTTC,CSANRDRVTQYF
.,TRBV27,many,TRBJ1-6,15,TGTGCCAGCAGCGTTGAGGGGCGCCCTAATTCACCCCTCCACTTT,CASSVEGRPNSPLHF
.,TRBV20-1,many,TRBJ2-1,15,TGCAGTGCAACGAATTGGGCTAGTCGCCGGGGGGAGCAGTTCTTC,CSATNWASRRGEQFF
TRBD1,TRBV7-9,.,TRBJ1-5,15,TGTGCCAGCAGCTTAGGGGACAGGAAAAATCAGCCCCAGCATTTT,CASSLGDRKNQPQHF
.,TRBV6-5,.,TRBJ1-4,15,TGTGCCAGCAGACCCCCCGGGACGGGAGAAAAAAAACTGTTTTTT,CASRPPGTGEKKLFF
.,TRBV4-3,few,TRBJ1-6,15,TGCGCCAGCAGCCACCGGACAGACTATAATTCACCCCTCCACTTT,CASSHRTDYNSPLHF
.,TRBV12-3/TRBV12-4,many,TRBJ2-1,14,TGTGCCAGCACCCAGAAGAGAATCGGCAATGAGCAGTTCTTC,CASTQKRIGNEQFF
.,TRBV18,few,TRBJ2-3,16,TGTGCCAGCTCACCTGCTCCGGGACTTAGCCCAGATACGCAGTATTTT,CASSPAPGLSPDTQYF
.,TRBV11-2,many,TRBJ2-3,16,TGTGCCAGCAGCTTACGTCGGACGTCTAGCACAGATACGCAGTATTTT,CASSLRRTSSTDTQYF
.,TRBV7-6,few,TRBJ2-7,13,TGTGCCAGCAGCTTAGCAGGGTCAGCCGAGCAGTACTTC,CASSLAGSAEQYF
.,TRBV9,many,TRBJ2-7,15,TGTGCCAGCAGCGTAGGAGGGAACGCTGCCTACGAGCAGTACTTC,CASSVGGNAAYEQYF
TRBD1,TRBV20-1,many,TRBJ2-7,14,TGCAGTGCCCCCCGGGACAGGAGCTCCTACGAGCAGTACTTC,CSAPRDRSSYEQYF
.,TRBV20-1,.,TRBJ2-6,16,TGCAGTGCTAGAGATAGAGGGGTAGCAGGGGCCAACGTCCTGACTTTC,CSARDRGVAGANVLTF
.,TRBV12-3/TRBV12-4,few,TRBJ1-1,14,TGTGCCAGCAGTCTCAGGACAGAAAACACTGAAGCTTTCTTT,CASSLRTENTEAFF
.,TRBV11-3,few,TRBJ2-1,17,TGTGCCAGCTCATCTTCCCAGGGGTCTTCAAATTACAATGAGCAGTTCTTC,CASSSSQGSSNYNEQFF
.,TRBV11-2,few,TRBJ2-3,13,TGTGCCAGCAGCTTATCCCGGGGAGATACGCAGTATTTT,CASSLSRGDTQYF
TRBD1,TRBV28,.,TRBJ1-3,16,TGTGCCAGCAGTTTAGGAAGCAGGGGGTCTGGAAACACCATATATTTT,CASSLGSRGSGNTIYF
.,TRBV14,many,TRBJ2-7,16,TGTGCCAGCAGCCAAGATCGTACGGGGGCGCGCCCCGAGCAGTACTTC,CASSQDRTGARPEQYF
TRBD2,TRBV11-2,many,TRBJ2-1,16,TGTGCCAGCAGCTTACTCCTTGCGGGGGGGAAGGATGAGCAGTTCTTC,CASSLLLAGGKDEQFF
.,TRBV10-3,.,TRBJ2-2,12,TGTGCCATCGGGGGCAACACCGGGGAGCTGTTTTTT,CAIGGNTGELFF